The present TCR beta chain was sequenced within a study of blood T cell repertoires in COVID-19. Study details: Samples representing acute and convalescent COVID-19 were sourced from the United States, Italy and Spain. T cells, B-cell-depleted T cells, or PBMCs provided the cDNA or gDNA that served as material.

Patients from Seattle were sampled longitudinally, starting during active infection. Source study methods: Amplification of reference gene primers was used by the study to estimate nucleated cell counts. The protocol was immunoSEQ multiplex PCR, while the TCRdb copy is restricted to in-frame clones and leaves out a portion. The V and J calls and clone size come from that table; D and trimming were worked out from the DNA. The repertoire holds under 250,000 clones, 86% seen once, with 5.5% to 6.5% in the top ten. The CDR3 loop spans 14 amino acids. CDR1 and CDR2 from the germline V gene are MGHRA and YSYEKL. Trimming at V came to 3 bases and at J to 4 bases, leaving 3 bases not matched to a gene.

This receptor was identified in a woman older than 75 with COVID-19, enrolled during active disease. The specimen was peripheral blood. The chain couples TRBV4-1 to TRBJ2-3, with 8 bases matching TRBD1. This chain's CDR3 is CASSQGQVPDTQYF. The CDR3 DNA follows: TGCGCCAGCAGCCAGGGACAGGTGCCAGATACGCAGTATTTT.